This paragraph reports one TCR beta chain. Its target is unknown. Through a sample-barcoded 5' primer and a J-beta primer mix, a second PCR was run for roughly 6 to 11 cycles. Using its own MiXCR run on the 5' RACE reads, TCRdb lists one record per CDR3 protein. The data contain fewer than 650,000 distinct CDR3 sequences, about 25% of them singletons. The sample is drawn from a study of blood T cells in healthy people across ages. Study outcomes and limitations: It was held that the diversity estimates obtained from one million T cells were underestimates. In the absence of known donor CMV status, changes in expanded clonotypes were possibly confounded.

This CDR3 spans 16 amino acids. CDR1 KGHSH and CDR2 LQKENI come from the germline V gene. The V gene end was trimmed by 3 bases and the J gene end by 9 bases; junction bases not matched to a gene: 13. The data also belong to a second study, concerning T cells of mothers and their children.

The source of this sequence is a boy aged 2 to 10 in good health. The sample consisted of blood. This chain joins TRBV18 and TRBJ2-1; 8 nucleotides line up with TRBD2. The CDR3, as DNA: TGTGCCAGCTCACCTGCTTGGGGCGGGAGGTACGCTGAGCAGTTCTTC. This translates into CASSPAWGGRYAEQFF.